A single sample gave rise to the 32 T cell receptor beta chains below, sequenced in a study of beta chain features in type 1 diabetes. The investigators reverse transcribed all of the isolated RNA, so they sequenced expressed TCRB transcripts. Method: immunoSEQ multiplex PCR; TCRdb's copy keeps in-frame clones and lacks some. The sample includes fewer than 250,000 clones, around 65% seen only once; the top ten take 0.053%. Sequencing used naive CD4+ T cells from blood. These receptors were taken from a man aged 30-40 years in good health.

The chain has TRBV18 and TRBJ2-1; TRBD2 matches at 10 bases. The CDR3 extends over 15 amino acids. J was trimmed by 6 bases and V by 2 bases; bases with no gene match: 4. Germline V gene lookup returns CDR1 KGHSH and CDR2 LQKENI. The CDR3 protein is CASSPGASGSNEQFF. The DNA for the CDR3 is TGTGCCAGCTCACCAGGCGCTAGCGGGAGCAATGAGCAGTTCTTC.

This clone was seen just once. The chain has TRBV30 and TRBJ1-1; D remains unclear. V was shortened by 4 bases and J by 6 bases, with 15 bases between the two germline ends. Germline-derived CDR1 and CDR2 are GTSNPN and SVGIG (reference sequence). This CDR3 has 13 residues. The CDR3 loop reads CAWTPHGTSEAFF. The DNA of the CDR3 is TGTGCCTGGACCCCCCATGGAACATCTGAAGCTTTCTTT.

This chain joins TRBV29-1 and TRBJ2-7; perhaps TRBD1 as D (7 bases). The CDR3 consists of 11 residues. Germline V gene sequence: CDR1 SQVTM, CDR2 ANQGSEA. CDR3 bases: TGCGCGGGACAGAACTCCTACGAGCAGTACTTC. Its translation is CAGQNSYEQYF.

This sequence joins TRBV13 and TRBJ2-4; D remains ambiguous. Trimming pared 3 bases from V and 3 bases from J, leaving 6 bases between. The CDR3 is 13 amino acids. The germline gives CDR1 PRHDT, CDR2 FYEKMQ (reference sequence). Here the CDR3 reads CASSFTRKNIQYF. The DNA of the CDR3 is TGTGCCAGCAGCTTCACGCGCAAAAACATTCAGTACTTC.

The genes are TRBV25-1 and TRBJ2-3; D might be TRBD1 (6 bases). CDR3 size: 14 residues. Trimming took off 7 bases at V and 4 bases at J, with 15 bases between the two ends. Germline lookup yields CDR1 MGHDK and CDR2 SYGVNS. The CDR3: CASIFGTPSDTQYF. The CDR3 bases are TGTGCCAGCATCTTTGGGACACCCTCAGATACGCAGTATTTT.

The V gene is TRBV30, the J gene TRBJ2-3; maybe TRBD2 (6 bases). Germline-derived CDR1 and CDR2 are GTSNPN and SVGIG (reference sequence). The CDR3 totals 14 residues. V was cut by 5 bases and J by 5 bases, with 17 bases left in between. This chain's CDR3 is CAWAIVGGGDTQYF. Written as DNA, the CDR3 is TGTGCCTGGGCTATTGTTGGGGGAGGAGATACGCAGTATTTT.

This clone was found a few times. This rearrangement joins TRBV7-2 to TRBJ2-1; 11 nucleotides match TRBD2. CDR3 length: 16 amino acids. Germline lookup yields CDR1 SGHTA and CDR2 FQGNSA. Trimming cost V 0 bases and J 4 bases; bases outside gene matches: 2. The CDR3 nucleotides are TGTGCCAGCAGCTTAGCTGGGACTAGCGGTTACAATGAGCAGTTCTTC. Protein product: CASSLAGTSGYNEQFF.

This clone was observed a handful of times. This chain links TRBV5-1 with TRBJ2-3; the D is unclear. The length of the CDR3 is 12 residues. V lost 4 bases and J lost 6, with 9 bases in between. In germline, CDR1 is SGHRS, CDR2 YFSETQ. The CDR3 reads CASSAPLDTQYF. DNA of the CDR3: TGCGCCAGCAGCGCCCCATTGGATACGCAGTATTTT.

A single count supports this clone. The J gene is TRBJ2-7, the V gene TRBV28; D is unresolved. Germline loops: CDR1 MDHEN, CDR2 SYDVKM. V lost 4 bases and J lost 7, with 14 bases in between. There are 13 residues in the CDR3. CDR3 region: CASSSSGLREQYF. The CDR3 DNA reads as TGTGCCAGCAGTTCATCAGGATTACGGGAGCAGTACTTC.

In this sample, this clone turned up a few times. The CDR3 loop reads CASSLGLAGQFF. The DNA of the CDR3 is TGTGCCAGCAGCTTAGGGCTAGCAGGGCAGTTCTTC. The J gene is TRBJ2-1, the V gene TRBV11-2; perhaps TRBD2 as D (5 bases). The germline V and J ends were trimmed by 1 base and 12 bases, with 10 bases remaining between them. Germline V gene sequence: CDR1 SGHAT, CDR2 FQNNGV. CDR3 length: 12 residues.

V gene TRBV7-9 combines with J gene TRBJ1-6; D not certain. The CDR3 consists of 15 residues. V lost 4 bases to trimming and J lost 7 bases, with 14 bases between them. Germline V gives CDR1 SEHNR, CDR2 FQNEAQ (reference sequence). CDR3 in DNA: TGTGCCAGCAGCTCCGAGGTCGGACGCAATTCACCCCTCCACTTT. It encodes CASSSEVGRNSPLHF.

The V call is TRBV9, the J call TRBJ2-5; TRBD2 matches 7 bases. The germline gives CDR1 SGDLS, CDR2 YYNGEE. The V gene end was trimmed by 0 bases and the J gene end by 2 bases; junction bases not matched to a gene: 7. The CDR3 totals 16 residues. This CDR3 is CASSVALTSAQETQYF. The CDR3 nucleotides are TGTGCCAGCAGCGTAGCTTTAACTAGCGCACAAGAGACCCAGTACTTC.

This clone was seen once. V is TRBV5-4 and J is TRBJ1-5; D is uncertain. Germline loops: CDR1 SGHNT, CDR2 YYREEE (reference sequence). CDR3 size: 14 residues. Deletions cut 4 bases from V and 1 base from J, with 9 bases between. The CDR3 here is CASSKGGSNQPQHF. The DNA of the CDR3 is TGTGCCAGCAGCAAAGGCGGGAGCAATCAGCCCCAGCATTTT.

CDR3 amino acids: CASSVELIGELFF. CDR3 nucleotides: TGTGCCAGCAGCGTAGAACTAATCGGGGAGCTGTTTTTT. The chain has TRBV9 and TRBJ2-2, with D uncertain. Trimming shortened V by 0 bases and J by 7 bases, and 7 bases separated the two germline ends. The CDR3 loop spans 13 amino acids. CDR1 and CDR2 (germline): SGDLS, YYNGEE.

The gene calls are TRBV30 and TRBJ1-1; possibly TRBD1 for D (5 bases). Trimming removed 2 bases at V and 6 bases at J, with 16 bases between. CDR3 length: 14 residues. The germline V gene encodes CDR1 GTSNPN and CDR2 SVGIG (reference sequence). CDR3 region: CAWSTRARGSEAFF. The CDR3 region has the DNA TGTGCCTGGAGTACCAGGGCAAGAGGCTCTGAAGCTTTCTTT.

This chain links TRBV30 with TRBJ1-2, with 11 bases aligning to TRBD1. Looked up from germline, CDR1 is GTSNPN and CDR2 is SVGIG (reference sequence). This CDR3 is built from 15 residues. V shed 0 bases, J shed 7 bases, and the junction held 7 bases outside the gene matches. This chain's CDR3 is CAWSVPDRGRGGYTF. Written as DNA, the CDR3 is TGTGCCTGGAGTGTACCGGACAGGGGGCGCGGTGGCTACACCTTC.

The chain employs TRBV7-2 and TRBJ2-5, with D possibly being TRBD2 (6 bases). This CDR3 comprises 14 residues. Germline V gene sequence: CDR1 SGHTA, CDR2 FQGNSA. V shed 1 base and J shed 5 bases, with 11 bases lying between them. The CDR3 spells CASSLERRGETQYF. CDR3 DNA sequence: TGTGCCAGCAGCTTAGAGCGGAGGGGCGAGACCCAGTACTTC.

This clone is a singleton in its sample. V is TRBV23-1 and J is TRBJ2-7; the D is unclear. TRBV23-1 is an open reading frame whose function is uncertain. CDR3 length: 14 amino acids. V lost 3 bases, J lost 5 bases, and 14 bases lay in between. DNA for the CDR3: TGCGCCAGCAGTCACCGAACCGGCGTGGACGAGCAGTACTTC. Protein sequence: CASSHRTGVDEQYF.

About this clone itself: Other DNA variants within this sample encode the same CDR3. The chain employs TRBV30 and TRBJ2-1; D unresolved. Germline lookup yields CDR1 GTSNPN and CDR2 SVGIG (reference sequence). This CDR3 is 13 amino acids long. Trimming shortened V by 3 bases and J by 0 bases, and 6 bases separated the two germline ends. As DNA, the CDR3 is TGTGCCTGGAGAAGGAGCTCCTACAATGAGCAGTTCTTC. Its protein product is CAWRRSSYNEQFF.

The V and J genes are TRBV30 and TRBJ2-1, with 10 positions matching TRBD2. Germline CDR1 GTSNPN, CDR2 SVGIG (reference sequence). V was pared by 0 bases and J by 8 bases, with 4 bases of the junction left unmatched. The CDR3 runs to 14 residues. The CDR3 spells CAWSVLAGVDEQFF. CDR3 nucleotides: TGTGCCTGGAGTGTTCTAGCGGGAGTGGATGAGCAGTTCTTC.

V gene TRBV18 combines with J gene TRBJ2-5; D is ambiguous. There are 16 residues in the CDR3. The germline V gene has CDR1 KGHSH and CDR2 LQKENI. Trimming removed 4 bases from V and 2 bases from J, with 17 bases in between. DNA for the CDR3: TGTGCCAGCTCACGCGTCCCGTCCCTTTTTCAAGAGACCCAGTACTTC. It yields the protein CASSRVPSLFQETQYF.

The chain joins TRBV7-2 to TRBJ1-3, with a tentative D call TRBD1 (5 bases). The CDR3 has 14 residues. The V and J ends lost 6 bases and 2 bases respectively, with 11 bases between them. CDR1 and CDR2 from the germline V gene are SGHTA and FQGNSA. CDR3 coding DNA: TGTGCCAGCAGAGGGGTGGGGACTGGAAACACCATATATTTT. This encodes CASRGVGTGNTIYF.

CDR3 coding DNA: TGTGCCAGCAGCCCCTCCCTAAGAGGGTTTGACTATGGCTACACCTTC. Its translation: CASSPSLRGFDYGYTF. The chain carries TRBV9 and TRBJ1-2; D gene unclear. V lost 4 bases and J 3 bases, leaving 19 bases between the germline ends. From germline, CDR1 is SGDLS and CDR2 YYNGEE. The CDR3 is 16 residues long.

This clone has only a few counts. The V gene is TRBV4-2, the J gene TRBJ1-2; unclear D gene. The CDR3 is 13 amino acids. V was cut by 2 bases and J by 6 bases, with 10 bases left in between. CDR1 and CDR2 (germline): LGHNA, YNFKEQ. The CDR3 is CASSQRPGNGYTF. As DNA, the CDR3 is TGTGCCAGCAGCCAACGACCAGGAAATGGCTACACCTTC.

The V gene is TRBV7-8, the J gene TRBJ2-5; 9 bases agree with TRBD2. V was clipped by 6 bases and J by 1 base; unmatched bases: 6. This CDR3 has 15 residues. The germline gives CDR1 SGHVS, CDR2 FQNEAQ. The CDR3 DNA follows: TGTGCCAGCAGATTGAGCGGGGGGACCCAAGAGACCCAGTACTTC. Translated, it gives CASRLSGGTQETQYF.

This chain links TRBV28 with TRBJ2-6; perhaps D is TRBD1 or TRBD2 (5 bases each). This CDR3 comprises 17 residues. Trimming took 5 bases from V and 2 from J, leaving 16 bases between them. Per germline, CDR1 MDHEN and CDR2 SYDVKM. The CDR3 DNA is TGTGCCAGCAGTGAGAGACAATGGGGGACTGGGGCCAACGTCCTGACTTTC. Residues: CASSERQWGTGANVLTF.

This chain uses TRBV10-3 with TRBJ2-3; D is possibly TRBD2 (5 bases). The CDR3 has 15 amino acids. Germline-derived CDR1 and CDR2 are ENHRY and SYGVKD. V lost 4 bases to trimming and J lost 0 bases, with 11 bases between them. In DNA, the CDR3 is TGTGCCATCAGTGGGGGAGAGACTAGCACAGATACGCAGTATTTT. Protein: CAISGGETSTDTQYF.

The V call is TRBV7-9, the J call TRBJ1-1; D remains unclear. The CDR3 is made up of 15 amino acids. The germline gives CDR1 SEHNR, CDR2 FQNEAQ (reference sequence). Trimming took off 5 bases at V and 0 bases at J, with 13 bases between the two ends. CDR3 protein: CASSRRAGLNTEAFF. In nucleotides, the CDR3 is TGTGCCAGCAGCCGACGGGCCGGATTGAACACTGAAGCTTTCTTT.

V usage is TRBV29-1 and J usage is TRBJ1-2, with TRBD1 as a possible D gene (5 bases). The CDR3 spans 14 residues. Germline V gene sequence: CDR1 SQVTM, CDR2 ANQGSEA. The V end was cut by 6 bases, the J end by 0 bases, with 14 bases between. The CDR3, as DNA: TGCAGCGTGGGGCCTCGTACGGCTAACTATGGCTACACCTTC. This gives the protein CSVGPRTANYGYTF.

In nucleotides, the CDR3 is TGTGCCAGCTCACCAGAAGCCGAGCAGTACTTC. It yields the protein CASSPEAEQYF. The chain carries TRBV18 and TRBJ2-7, with D unclear. CDR3 length: 11 amino acids. Trimming took 2 bases from V and 6 from J, leaving 5 bases between them. The germline CDR1 and CDR2 sequences are KGHSH and LQKENI. Full variable domain (missing parts from reference TRBV18 and TRBJ2-7): NAGVMQNPRHLVRRRGQEARLRCSPMKGHSHVYWYRQLPEEGLKFMVYLQKENIIDESGMPKERFSAEFPKEGPSILRIQQVVRGDSAAYFCASSPEAEQYFGPGTRLTVT.

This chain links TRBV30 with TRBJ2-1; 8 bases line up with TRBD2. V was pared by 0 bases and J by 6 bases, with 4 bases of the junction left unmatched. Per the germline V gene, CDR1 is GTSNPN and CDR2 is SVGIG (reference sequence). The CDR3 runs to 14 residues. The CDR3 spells CAWSVTGGLNEQFF. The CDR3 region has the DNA TGTGCCTGGAGTGTAACGGGGGGGCTCAATGAGCAGTTCTTC.

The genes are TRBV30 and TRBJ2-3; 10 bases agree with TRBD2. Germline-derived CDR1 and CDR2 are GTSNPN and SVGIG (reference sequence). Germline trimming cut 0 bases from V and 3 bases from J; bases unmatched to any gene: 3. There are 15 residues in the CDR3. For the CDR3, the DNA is TGTGCCTGGAGTGTACGTAGCGGGGGGACAGATACGCAGTATTTT. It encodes CAWSVRSGGTDTQYF.